This T cell receptor beta chain was captured in a study of cytomegalovirus exposure and HLA in healthy donors. Across the whole study: Early released data had around 89 million unique TCRs, all coming from HLA-typed donors.

The germline V gene has CDR1 LNHNV and CDR2 YYDKDF (reference sequence). There are 13 residues in the CDR3. Trimming left V 6 bases short and J 4 bases short, with 11 bases between. On this clone: Its antigen is currently unknown.

With 60 Vbeta and 13 Jbeta primers, the PCR was carried out. Source study methods: A later analysis counted tens of millions of unique TCR beta chains, some 11 million shared. TCRdb's table, derived via immunoSEQ multiplex PCR, lists solely in-frame clones and lacks some. V, J and clone size derive from that table, while D and trimming were established from the DNA sequence. This sample lists about 130,000 clones; its ten largest clones have less than 2%. Overall study findings and caveats: A later analysis reportedly identified an Asian-associated ancestry cluster as carrying fewer N-insertions than the approximately 670-donor mean. Rarity marked most TCR sequences, yet some public TCRs occurred in many donors.

The chain combines TRBV15 with TRBJ2-3; no clear D gene. The receptor's source is a young man in good health and CMV-seronegative. Sequenced material: PBMCs. The CDR3: CATSPPMADTQYF. The CDR3 DNA reads TGTGCCACCAGTCCGCCTATGGCAGATACGCAGTATTTT.